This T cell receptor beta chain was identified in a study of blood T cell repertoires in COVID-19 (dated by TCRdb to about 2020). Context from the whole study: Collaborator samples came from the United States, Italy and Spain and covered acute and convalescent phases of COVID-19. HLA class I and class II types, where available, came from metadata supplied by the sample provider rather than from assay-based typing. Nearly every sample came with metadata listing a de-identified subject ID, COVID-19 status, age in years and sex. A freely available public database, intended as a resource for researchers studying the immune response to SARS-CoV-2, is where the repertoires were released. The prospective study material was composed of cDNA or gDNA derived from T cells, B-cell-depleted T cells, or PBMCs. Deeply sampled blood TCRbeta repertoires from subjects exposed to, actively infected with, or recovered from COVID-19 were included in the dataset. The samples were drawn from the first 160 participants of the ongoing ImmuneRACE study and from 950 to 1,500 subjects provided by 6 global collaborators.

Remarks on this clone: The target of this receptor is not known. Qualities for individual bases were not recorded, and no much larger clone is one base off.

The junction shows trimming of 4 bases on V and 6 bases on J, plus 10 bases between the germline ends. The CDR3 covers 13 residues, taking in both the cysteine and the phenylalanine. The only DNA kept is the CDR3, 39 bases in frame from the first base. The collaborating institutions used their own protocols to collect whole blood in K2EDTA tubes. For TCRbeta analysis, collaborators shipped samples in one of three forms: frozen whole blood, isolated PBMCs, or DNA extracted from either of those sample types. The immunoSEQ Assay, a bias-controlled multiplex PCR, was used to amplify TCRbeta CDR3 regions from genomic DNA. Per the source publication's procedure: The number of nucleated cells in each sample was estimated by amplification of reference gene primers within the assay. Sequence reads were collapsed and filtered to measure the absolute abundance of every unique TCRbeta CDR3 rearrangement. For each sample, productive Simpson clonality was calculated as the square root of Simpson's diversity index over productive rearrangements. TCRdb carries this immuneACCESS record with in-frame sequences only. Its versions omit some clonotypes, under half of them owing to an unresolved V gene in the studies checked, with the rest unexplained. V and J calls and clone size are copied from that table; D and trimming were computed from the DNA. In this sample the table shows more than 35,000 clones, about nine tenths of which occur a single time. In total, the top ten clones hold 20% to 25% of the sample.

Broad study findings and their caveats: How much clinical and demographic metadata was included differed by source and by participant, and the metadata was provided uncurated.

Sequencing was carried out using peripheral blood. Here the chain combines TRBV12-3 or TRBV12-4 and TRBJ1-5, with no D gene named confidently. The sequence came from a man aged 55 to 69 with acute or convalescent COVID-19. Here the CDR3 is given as CASSSYRGQPQHF. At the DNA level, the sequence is TGTGCCAGCAGTTCTTACCGAGGTCAGCCCCAGCATTTT.